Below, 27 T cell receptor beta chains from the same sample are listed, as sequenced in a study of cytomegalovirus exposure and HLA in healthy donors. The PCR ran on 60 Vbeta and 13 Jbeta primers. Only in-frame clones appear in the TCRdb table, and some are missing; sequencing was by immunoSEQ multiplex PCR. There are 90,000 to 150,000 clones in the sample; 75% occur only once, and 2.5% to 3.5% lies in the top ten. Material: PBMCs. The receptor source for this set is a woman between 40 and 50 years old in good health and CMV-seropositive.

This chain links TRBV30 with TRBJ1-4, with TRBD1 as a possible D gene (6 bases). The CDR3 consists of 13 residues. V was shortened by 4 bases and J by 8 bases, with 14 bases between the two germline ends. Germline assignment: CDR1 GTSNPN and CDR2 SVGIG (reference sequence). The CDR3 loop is CAWNKGDWEKLFF. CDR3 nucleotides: TGTGCCTGGAATAAGGGGGATTGGGAAAAACTGTTTTTT.

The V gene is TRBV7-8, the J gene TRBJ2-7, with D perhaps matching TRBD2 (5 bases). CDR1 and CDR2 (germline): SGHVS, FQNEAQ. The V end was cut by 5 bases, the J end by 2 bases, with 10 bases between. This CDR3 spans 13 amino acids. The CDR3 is CASSRGPTYEQYF. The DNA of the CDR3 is TGTGCCAGCAGCCGCGGGCCGACCTACGAGCAGTACTTC. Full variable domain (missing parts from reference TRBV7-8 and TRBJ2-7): GAGVSQSPRYKVAKRGQDVALRCDPISGHVSLFWYQQALGQGPEFLTYFQNEAQLDKSGLPSDRFFAERPEGSVSTLKIQRTQQEDSAVYLCASSRGPTYEQYFGPGTRLTVT.

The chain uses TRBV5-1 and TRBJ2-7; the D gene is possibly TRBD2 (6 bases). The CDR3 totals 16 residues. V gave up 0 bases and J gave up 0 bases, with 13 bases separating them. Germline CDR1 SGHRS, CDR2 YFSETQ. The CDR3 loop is CASSLASSGSSYEQYF. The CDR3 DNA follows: TGCGCCAGCAGCTTGGCGTCGAGCGGGTCCTCCTACGAGCAGTACTTC.

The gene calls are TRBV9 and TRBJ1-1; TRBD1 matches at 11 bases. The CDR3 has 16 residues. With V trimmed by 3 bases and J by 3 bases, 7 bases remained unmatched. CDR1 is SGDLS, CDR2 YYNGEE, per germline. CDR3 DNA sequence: TGTGCCAGCAGCGCCTTTTCGGGACAGGGGGACACTGAAGCTTTCTTT. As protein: CASSAFSGQGDTEAFF. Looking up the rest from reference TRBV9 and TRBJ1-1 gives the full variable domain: DSGVTQTPKHLITATGQRVTLRCSPRSGDLSVYWYQQSLDQGLQFLIQYYNGEERAKGNILERFSAQQFPDLHSELNLSSLELGDSALYFCASSAFSGQGDTEAFFGQGTRLTVV.

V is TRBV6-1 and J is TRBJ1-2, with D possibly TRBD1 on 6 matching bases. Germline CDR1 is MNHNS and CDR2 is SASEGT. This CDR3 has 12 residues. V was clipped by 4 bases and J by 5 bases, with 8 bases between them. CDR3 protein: CASSVQGYGYTF. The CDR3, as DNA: TGTGCCAGCAGTGTACAGGGTTATGGCTACACCTTC.

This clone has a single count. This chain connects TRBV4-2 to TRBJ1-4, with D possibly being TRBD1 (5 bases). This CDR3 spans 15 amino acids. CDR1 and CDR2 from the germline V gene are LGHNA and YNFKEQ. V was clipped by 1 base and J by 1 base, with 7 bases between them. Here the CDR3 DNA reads TGTGCCAGCAGCCAAGCCAGGGAAACTAATGAAAAACTGTTTTTT. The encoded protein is CASSQARETNEKLFF.

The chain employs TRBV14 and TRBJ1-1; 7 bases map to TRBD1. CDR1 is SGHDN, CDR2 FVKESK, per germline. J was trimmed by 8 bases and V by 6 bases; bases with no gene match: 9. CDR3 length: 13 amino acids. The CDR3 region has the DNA TGTGCCAGCAGTCGACAGGGAGTACAGGAAGCTTTCTTT. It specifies CASSRQGVQEAFF.

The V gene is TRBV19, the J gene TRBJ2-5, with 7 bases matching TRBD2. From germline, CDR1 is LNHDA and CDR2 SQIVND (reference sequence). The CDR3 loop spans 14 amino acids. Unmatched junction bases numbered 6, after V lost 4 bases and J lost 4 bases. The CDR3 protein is CASSTGGGRETQYF. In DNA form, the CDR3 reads TGTGCCAGTAGTACCGGCGGGGGTCGAGAGACCCAGTACTTC.

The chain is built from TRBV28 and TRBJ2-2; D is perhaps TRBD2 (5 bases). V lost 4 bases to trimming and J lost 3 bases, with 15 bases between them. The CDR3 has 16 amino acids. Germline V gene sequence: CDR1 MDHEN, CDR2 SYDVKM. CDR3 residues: CASSSSVRAYTGELFF. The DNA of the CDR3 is TGTGCCAGCAGTTCCTCGGTGCGGGCGTACACCGGGGAGCTGTTTTTT.

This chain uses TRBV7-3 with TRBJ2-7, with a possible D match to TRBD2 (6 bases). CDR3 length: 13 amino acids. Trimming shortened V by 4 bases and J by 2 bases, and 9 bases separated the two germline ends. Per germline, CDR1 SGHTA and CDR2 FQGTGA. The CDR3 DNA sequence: TGTGCCAGCAGCTCGACGGGGGCCTACGAGCAGTACTTC. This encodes CASSSTGAYEQYF.

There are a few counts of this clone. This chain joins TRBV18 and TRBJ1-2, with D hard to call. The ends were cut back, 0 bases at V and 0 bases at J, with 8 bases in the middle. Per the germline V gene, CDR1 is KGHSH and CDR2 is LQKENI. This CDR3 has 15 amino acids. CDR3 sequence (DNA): TGTGCCAGCTCACCACCGGCAGGTACTAACTATGGCTACACCTTC. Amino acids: CASSPPAGTNYGYTF. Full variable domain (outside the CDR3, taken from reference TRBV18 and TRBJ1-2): NAGVMQNPRHLVRRRGQEARLRCSPMKGHSHVYWYRQLPEEGLKFMVYLQKENIIDESGMPKERFSAEFPKEGPSILRIQQVVRGDSAAYFCASSPPAGTNYGYTFGSGTRLTVV.

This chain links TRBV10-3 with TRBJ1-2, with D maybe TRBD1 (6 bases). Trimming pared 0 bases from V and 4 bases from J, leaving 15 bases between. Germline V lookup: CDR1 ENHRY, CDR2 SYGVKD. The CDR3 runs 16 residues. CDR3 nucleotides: TGTGCCATCAGTGAGTCGCCGACAGGTCTTTTCTATGGCTACACCTTC. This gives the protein CAISESPTGLFYGYTF.

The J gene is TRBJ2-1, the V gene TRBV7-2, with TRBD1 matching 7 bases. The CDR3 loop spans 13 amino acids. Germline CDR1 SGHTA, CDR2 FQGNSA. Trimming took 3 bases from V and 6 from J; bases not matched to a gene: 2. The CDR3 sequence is CASSFDRANEQFF. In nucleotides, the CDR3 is TGTGCCAGCAGCTTCGACAGGGCCAATGAGCAGTTCTTC.

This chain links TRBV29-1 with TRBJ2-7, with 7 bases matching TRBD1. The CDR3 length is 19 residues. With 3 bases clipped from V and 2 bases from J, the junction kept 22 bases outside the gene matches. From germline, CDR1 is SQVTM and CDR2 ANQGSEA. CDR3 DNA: TGCAGCGTTGAGATTGGCAATCCTTTCCGGGACAGTTACGCCTACGAGCAGTACTTC. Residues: CSVEIGNPFRDSYAYEQYF.

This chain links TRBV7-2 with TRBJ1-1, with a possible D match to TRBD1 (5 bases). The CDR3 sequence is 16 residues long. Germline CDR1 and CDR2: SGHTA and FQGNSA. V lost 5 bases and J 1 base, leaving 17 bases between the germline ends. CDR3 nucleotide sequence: TGTGCCAGCAGCAGGGGAAACACGCTAACGAACACTGAAGCTTTCTTT. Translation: CASSRGNTLTNTEAFF.

The CDR3 spells CASSYSRGTSTDTQYF. The CDR3 bases are TGTGCCAGCAGTTACTCCCGCGGGACTAGCACAGATACGCAGTATTTT. The gene calls are TRBV6-5 and TRBJ2-3; tentatively, D is TRBD2 (6 bases). Between the trimmed V and J ends, which lost 0 bases and 0 bases, there was a span of 10 bases. The length of the CDR3 is 16 residues. The V gene's germline CDR1 is MNHEY and CDR2 SVGAGI.

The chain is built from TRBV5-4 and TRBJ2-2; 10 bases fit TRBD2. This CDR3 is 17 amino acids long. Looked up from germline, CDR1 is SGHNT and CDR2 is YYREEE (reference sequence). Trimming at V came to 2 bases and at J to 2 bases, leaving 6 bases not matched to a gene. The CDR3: CASSFGLAALNTGELFF. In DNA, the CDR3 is TGTGCCAGCAGCTTCGGACTAGCGGCACTTAACACCGGGGAGCTGTTTTTT.

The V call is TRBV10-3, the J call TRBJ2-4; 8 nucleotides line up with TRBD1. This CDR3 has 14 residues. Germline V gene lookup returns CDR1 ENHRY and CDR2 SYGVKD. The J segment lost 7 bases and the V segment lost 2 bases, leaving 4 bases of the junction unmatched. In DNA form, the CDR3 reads TGTGCCATCAGTGAGGGCGACAGGGGCAACATTCAGTACTTC. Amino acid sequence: CAISEGDRGNIQYF.

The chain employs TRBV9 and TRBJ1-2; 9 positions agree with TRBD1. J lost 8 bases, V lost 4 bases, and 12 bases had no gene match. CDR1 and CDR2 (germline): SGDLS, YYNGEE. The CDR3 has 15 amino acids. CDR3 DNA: TGTGCCAGCAGCATCTCCAGACAGGGGGAGGGAGGCTACACCTTC. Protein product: CASSISRQGEGGYTF.

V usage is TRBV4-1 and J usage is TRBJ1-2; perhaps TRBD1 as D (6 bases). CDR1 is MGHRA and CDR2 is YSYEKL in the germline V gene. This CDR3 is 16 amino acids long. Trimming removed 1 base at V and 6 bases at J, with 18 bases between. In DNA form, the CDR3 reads TGCGCCAGCAGCCAAGTAACGCAGGGGAACTCCGATGGCTACACCTTC. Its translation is CASSQVTQGNSDGYTF.

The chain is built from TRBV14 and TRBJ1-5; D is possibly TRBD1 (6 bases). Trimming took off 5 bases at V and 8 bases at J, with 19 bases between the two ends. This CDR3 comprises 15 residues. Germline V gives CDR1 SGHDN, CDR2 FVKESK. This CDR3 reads CASSEGQSFGEPQHF. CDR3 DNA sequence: TGTGCCAGCAGCGAAGGACAGTCGTTCGGAGAGCCCCAGCATTTT.

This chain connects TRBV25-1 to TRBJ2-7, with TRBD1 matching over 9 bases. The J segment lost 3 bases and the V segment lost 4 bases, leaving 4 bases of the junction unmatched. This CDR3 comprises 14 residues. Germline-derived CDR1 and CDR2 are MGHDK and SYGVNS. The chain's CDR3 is CASSVPGQGYEQYF. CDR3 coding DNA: TGTGCCAGCAGTGTACCGGGACAGGGCTACGAGCAGTACTTC.

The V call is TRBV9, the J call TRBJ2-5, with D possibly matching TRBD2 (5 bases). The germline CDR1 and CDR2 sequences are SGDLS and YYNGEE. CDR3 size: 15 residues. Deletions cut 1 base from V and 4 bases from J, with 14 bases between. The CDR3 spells CASSVSWTGSETQYF. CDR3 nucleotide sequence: TGTGCCAGCAGCGTATCTTGGACTGGATCAGAGACCCAGTACTTC.

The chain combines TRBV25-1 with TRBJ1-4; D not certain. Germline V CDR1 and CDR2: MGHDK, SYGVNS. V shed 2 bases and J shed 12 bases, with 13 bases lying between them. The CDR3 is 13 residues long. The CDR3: CASSEGGLRELFF. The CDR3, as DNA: TGTGCCAGCAGTGAAGGCGGTCTCCGGGAACTGTTTTTT.

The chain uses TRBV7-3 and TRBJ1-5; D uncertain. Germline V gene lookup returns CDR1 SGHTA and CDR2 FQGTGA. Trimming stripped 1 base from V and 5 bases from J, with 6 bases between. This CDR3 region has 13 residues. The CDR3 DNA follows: TGTGCCAGCAGCTTAAATGTCGATCAGCCCCAGCATTTT. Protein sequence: CASSLNVDQPQHF.

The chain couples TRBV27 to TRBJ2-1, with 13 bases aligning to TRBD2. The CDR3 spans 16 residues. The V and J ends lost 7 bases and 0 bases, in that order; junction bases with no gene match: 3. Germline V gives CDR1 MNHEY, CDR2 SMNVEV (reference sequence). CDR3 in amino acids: CASIGLAGVSYNEQFF. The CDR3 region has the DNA TGTGCCAGCATCGGACTAGCGGGAGTCTCCTACAATGAGCAGTTCTTC.

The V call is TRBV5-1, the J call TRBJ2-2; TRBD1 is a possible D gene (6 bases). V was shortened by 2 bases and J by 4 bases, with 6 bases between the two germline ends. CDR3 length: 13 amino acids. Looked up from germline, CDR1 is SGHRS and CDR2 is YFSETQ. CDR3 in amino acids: CASSLQGTGELFF. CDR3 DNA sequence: TGCGCCAGCAGCTTACAGGGCACCGGGGAGCTGTTTTTT.